This T cell receptor (beta chain) was recorded in a study of glioma-infiltrating T cells (dated by TCRdb to 2016 to 2017). Some background on the complete study: Low-grade gliomas were represented by WHO grade II oligodendrogliomas or astrocytomas, and glioblastomas were represented by WHO grade IV tumors that were sampled at initial rather than recurrent diagnosis. Before surgery, glioma patients were given dexamethasone for six or fewer days. Sequencing coverage of about 4- to 11-fold of about a million peripheral T cells was targeted for blood libraries. Glioma tissue, non-neoplastic brain tissue and matched peripheral blood mononuclear cells were used as sources from which TCR alpha- and beta-chain repertoires were sequenced. Each tissue-infiltrating repertoire was compared with the same patient's peripheral blood repertoire to measure divergence between tissue and blood T-cell populations. Three low-grade glioma patients, under ten primary glioblastoma patients, and three non-glioma patients who contributed non-neoplastic brain tissue made up the paired cohort. Beyond this particular receptor, the publication reports: A signature set of shared blood CDR3 motifs marked patients with low tissue-blood divergence and was depleted in highly divergent patients. Group comparisons were based on small numbers of patients: three non-neoplastic, three low-grade glioma and eight or nine glioblastoma patients. Very few CDR3 sequences were shared between tissue and blood, attributed to high CDR3 diversity and limited sampling. In non-neoplastic patients, VJ-independent divergence between tissue and blood fell below expectation, whereas in all gliomas, and especially in low-grade gliomas, the divergence rose above expectation.

According to the germline V gene, CDR1 reads MDHEN and CDR2 reads SYDVKM. The CDR3, from cysteine to phenylalanine, totals 14 residues. This entry keeps only the CDR3 DNA: 42 bases, framed from base 1. Unmatched junction bases come to 2, with V trimmed by 7 bases and J by 0 bases. Concerning this clonotype itself: The antigen it recognizes is unknown. Base qualities are not provided; no much larger clone lies one nucleotide away.

Immediately after resection, surgical brain or tumor specimens were cryofrozen in liquid nitrogen, and peripheral blood cells were collected at the same time. The iRepertoire nested amplicon-rescue multiplex PCR (arm-PCR) platform was used to amplify TCR alpha and beta CDR3 regions from RNA. For one-step reverse transcription and amplification, 100-400 ng of tissue mRNA or PBMC total RNA was used as input. Following bead purification, Illumina adapters were added through a secondary multiplex PCR, and the libraries were then gel-purified between 200 and 400 bp. The libraries contained internal 6-nucleotide barcodes that were used for demultiplexing. Libraries were sequenced on an Illumina MiSeq with 2x220 or 2x250 nucleotide paired-end reads. The authors processed their data as follows. Paired reads were merged using FLASH 1.2.11 and were aligned to the GRCh37 human genome using BWA-MEM, after which TRA and TRB reads were extracted. For V and J assignment, an IMGT-derived reference of cassette sequences and CDR3 motifs that included pseudogenes was used. Three-frame translation of reads was performed, and productive CDR3s were defined as those with a C...FGXG motif and no stop codons. Unique combinations of V-J cassette pair and CDR3 amino acid sequence were defined as clonotypes. Reads were filtered by Hamming distance, with the threshold set by the sequence error rate of each sample in mapped regions. Through fastp at Q25 and MiXCR, TCRdb rebuilt clones from the public reads, retaining in-frame beta chains. Merged by CDR3 protein, the rows form single entries marked with the most common genes and DNA. What appears here as the V and J calls and clone size reflects TCRdb's work, not the paper's. Within this sample are a few hundred thousand distinct CDR3 sequences, with around 45% of them counted one time only. The ten largest clones represent 12% of the sample.

Sequences were obtained from glioma tissue, nonneoplastic brain tissue, or PBMCs (not recorded which). The sequence joins TRBV28 to TRBJ1-2, and 10 junctional nucleotides match TRBD1. The sequence was collected from a human donor with low-grade glioma or glioblastoma, undergoing nonglioma brain surgery, or in good health (not recorded which). CDR3 protein: CASIGTGANYGYTF. The DNA reads as follows: TGTGCCAGCATCGGGACAGGGGCTAACTATGGCTACACCTTC.